The 23 T cell receptor beta chains given below trace back to one sample, sequenced in a study of blood T cell repertoires in COVID-19. Repertoires were generated with immunoSEQ multiplex PCR, while TCRdb's copy carries only in-frame clones and drops some. The table lists about 260,000 clones, about 86% of them singletons. The sequencing input was peripheral blood. The receptor source for this set is a man aged 25 to 40 with active or convalescent COVID-19.

This clone was counted a single time. This chain links TRBV15 with TRBJ2-7, with unresolved D. The CDR3 is made up of 13 amino acids. Germline V gives CDR1 LNHNV, CDR2 YYDKDF (reference sequence). Trimming took 4 bases from V and 3 from J, leaving 10 bases between them. The CDR3 DNA sequence: TGTGCCACCAGCACTATCGATAACTACGAGCAGTACTTC. This translates into CATSTIDNYEQYF.

V and J are TRBV5-1 and TRBJ1-4; TRBD1 is a possible D gene (5 bases). This CDR3 contains 15 residues. Germline loops: CDR1 SGHRS, CDR2 YFSETQ. Trimming cost V 0 bases and J 5 bases, with 11 bases left between them. CDR3 coding DNA: TGCGCCAGCAGCTTGGGGGGCAGACAAAATGAAAAACTGTTTTTT. It translates to CASSLGGRQNEKLFF.

The V and J genes are TRBV11-2 and TRBJ2-3; weak D call: TRBD1 (5 bases). CDR1 SGHAT and CDR2 FQNNGV come from the germline V gene. The CDR3 runs 14 residues. Trimming took off 4 bases at V and 6 bases at J, with 14 bases between the two ends. The CDR3 loop reads CASSYNPRVDTQYF. The CDR3 DNA follows: TGTGCCAGCAGCTATAACCCCAGGGTTGATACGCAGTATTTT.

The CDR3 DNA reads as TGTGCCAGCAGCTTAGACAAGAGCAATCAGCCCCAGCATTTT. It yields the protein CASSLDKSNQPQHF. The V gene is TRBV7-9, the J gene TRBJ1-5; no clear D. This CDR3 comprises 14 residues. In germline, CDR1 is SEHNR, CDR2 FQNEAQ (reference sequence). Trimming took off 1 base at V and 1 base at J, with 5 bases between the two ends.

The chain joins TRBV4-3 to TRBJ2-7, with D possibly TRBD1 on 6 matching bases. The CDR3 contains 16 residues. V gave up 0 bases and J gave up 0 bases, with 12 bases separating them. CDR1 is LGHNA, CDR2 YSLEER, per germline. CDR3 nucleotides: TGCGCCAGCAGCCAAGACCCAGGGGCTAGCTCCTACGAGCAGTACTTC. As protein: CASSQDPGASSYEQYF.

With respect to this clone: The same CDR3 is also encoded by other DNA sequences in this sample. This rearrangement joins TRBV6-5 to TRBJ1-1; 8 nucleotides align to TRBD1. The length of the CDR3 is 13 residues. CDR1 and CDR2 from the germline V gene are MNHEY and SVGAGI. V lost 5 bases and J lost 3; bases outside the gene matches: 2. The CDR3 DNA is TGTGCCAGCAGTCACAGGGGGGACACTGAAGCTTTCTTT. The encoded protein is CASSHRGDTEAFF.

The chain joins TRBV9 to TRBJ2-3; D is perhaps TRBD1 (5 bases). Trimming cost V 3 bases and J 3 bases, with 11 bases left between them. The length of the CDR3 is 14 residues. Germline V gene lookup returns CDR1 SGDLS and CDR2 YYNGEE. CDR3 in amino acids: CASSAVGPTDTQYF. The CDR3 DNA reads TGTGCCAGCAGCGCTGTGGGGCCTACAGATACGCAGTATTTT. Filled out from reference TRBV9 and TRBJ2-3, the complete variable domain reads DSGVTQTPKHLITATGQRVTLRCSPRSGDLSVYWYQQSLDQGLQFLIQYYNGEERAKGNILERFSAQQFPDLHSELNLSSLELGDSALYFCASSAVGPTDTQYFGPGTRLTVL.

This chain joins TRBV12-3 or TRBV12-4 and TRBJ2-1; the D is unclear. The CDR3 extends over 12 amino acids. Trimming pared 5 bases from V and 8 bases from J, leaving 10 bases between. This CDR3 is CASSLSFDEQFF. CDR3 coding DNA: TGTGCCAGCAGTCTCAGTTTCGATGAGCAGTTCTTC.

The chain carries TRBV5-5 and TRBJ1-2; TRBD1 might be the D (6 bases). CDR1 and CDR2 from the germline V gene are SGHKS and YYEKEE (reference sequence). Trimming shortened V by 1 base and J by 3 bases, and 10 bases separated the two germline ends. There are 14 residues in the CDR3. The CDR3 DNA sequence: TGTGCCAGCAGCTTGAAGGGGGATTACTATGGCTACACCTTC. This translates into CASSLKGDYYGYTF.

V and J are TRBV4-3 and TRBJ2-7, with D perhaps matching TRBD1 (6 bases). Trimming pared 0 bases from V and 1 base from J, leaving 16 bases between. The CDR3 is 17 residues long. Germline V gene lookup returns CDR1 LGHNA and CDR2 YSLEER. CDR3: CASSQDPMDSLSYEQYF. The CDR3 DNA is TGCGCCAGCAGCCAAGACCCGATGGACAGTTTATCCTACGAGCAGTACTTC.

CDR3 protein: CAWSPRSTGSYGYTF. The CDR3, as DNA: TGTGCCTGGAGTCCCAGAAGTACAGGGAGCTATGGCTACACCTTC. The gene calls are TRBV30 and TRBJ1-2; possibly TRBD1 for D (6 bases). The germline V and J ends were trimmed by 2 bases and 4 bases, with 17 bases remaining between them. Germline-derived CDR1 and CDR2 are GTSNPN and SVGIG (reference sequence). The CDR3 is 15 residues long.

The V gene is TRBV6-5, the J gene TRBJ1-4, with 8 bases identical to TRBD1. Germline V gene lookup returns CDR1 MNHEY and CDR2 SVGAGI. The CDR3 has 15 residues. V lost 4 bases to trimming and J lost 4 bases; unmatched junction nucleotides: 5. The CDR3 region is CASSFSTGVNEKLFF. CDR3 bases: TGTGCCAGCAGTTTCTCGACAGGGGTTAATGAAAAACTGTTTTTT.

This chain uses TRBV29-1 with TRBJ2-5, with D unresolved. V was clipped by 3 bases and J by 5 bases, with 7 bases between them. The germline CDR1 and CDR2 sequences are SQVTM and ANQGSEA. CDR3 length equals 11 residues. The CDR3 DNA follows: TGCAGCGTTGACCTAGACGAGACCCAGTACTTC. This gives the protein CSVDLDETQYF.

V is TRBV5-1 and J is TRBJ2-1, with 9 bases fitting TRBD1. The V segment lost 2 bases and the J segment 5 bases; nucleotides outside the gene matches: 5. Germline V CDR1 and CDR2: SGHRS, YFSETQ. CDR3 length: 15 amino acids. The CDR3 region is CASSFGTGWNNEQFF. For the CDR3, the DNA is TGCGCCAGCAGCTTCGGGACAGGGTGGAACAATGAGCAGTTCTTC. Looking up the rest from reference TRBV5-1 and TRBJ2-1 gives the full variable domain: KAGVTQTPRYLIKTRGQQVTLSCSPISGHRSVSWYQQTPGQGLQFLFEYFSETQRNKGNFPGRFSGRQFSNSRSEMNVSTLELGDSALYLCASSFGTGWNNEQFFGPGTRLTVL.

The chain carries TRBV6-5 and TRBJ1-5; the match to TRBD1 covers 11 bases. CDR1 and CDR2 (germline): MNHEY, SVGAGI. The CDR3 is 15 amino acids. Losses at the gene ends were 8 bases for V and 5 bases for J; bases not matched to a gene: 8. CDR3 loop: CASGQGAGIHQPQHF. As DNA, the CDR3 is TGTGCCAGCGGACAGGGGGCTGGAATCCATCAGCCCCAGCATTTT.

The V call is TRBV7-9, the J call TRBJ2-7, with 9 positions matching TRBD1. This CDR3 has 14 residues. Germline V gene data show CDR1 as SEHNR and CDR2 as FQNEAQ (reference sequence). V lost 5 bases to trimming and J lost 5 bases; unmatched junction nucleotides: 7. The CDR3 spells CASSPDRGFNEQYF. In DNA form, the CDR3 reads TGTGCCAGCAGCCCGGACAGGGGTTTCAACGAGCAGTACTTC.

This sequence joins TRBV11-1 and TRBJ2-5, with 8 bases identical to TRBD2. CDR1 and CDR2 from the germline V gene are SGHAT and FQDESV (reference sequence). The trim removed 5 bases at V and 4 bases at J, leaving 12 bases unmatched. The CDR3 runs 16 residues. The CDR3 DNA follows: TGTGCCAGCAGCCGGCATGGGACTAGTCTTTTAGAGACCCAGTACTTC. The encoded protein is CASSRHGTSLLETQYF.

This clone was counted only a few times. V and J are TRBV5-1 and TRBJ1-1; TRBD1 aligns across 7 bases. The ends lost 2 bases at V and 3 bases at J; junction bases unmatched: 4. This CDR3 has 14 amino acids. The germline V gene has CDR1 SGHRS and CDR2 YFSETQ. The CDR3 protein is CASSFRQGDTEAFF. CDR3 in DNA: TGCGCCAGCAGCTTTCGACAGGGTGACACTGAAGCTTTCTTT. Full variable domain (rest looked up from reference TRBV5-1 and TRBJ1-1): KAGVTQTPRYLIKTRGQQVTLSCSPISGHRSVSWYQQTPGQGLQFLFEYFSETQRNKGNFPGRFSGRQFSNSRSEMNVSTLELGDSALYLCASSFRQGDTEAFFGQGTRLTVV.

The V gene is TRBV7-8, the J gene TRBJ1-5; tentatively, D is TRBD1 (5 bases). Trimming shortened V by 0 bases and J by 3 bases, and 9 bases separated the two germline ends. The germline V gene has CDR1 SGHVS and CDR2 FQNEAQ. The CDR3 totals 15 residues. The CDR3 loop reads CASSLAAGYNQPQHF. Here the CDR3 DNA reads TGTGCCAGCAGCTTAGCGGCAGGGTACAATCAGCCCCAGCATTTT.

This rearrangement joins TRBV6-5 to TRBJ1-1; D uncertain. Trimming took off 10 bases at V and 0 bases at J, with 15 bases between the two ends. The germline CDR1 and CDR2 sequences are MNHEY and SVGAGI. The CDR3 covers 14 residues. CDR3 sequence (DNA): TGTGCCACTCCCGAGGGAGCCTTGAACACTGAAGCTTTCTTT. It is translated as CATPEGALNTEAFF.

This rearrangement joins TRBV7-9 to TRBJ2-7, with 9 bases matching TRBD1. V was clipped by 3 bases and J by 3 bases; unmatched bases: 6. Germline CDR1 SEHNR, CDR2 FQNEAQ (reference sequence). The CDR3 is made up of 15 amino acids. The CDR3 region has the DNA TGTGCCAGCAGCTTCGGACAGGGGACGAGCTACGAGCAGTACTTC. This gives the protein CASSFGQGTSYEQYF. Using reference TRBV7-9 and TRBJ2-7 for the parts outside the CDR3, the full variable domain is DTGVSQNPRHKITKRGQNVTFRCDPISEHNRLYWYRQTLGQGPEFLTYFQNEAQLEKSRLLSDRFSAERPKGSFSTLEIQRTEQGDSAMYLCASSFGQGTSYEQYFGPGTRLTVT.

This rearrangement joins TRBV25-1 to TRBJ2-1; 8 bases are shared with TRBD1. Germline loops: CDR1 MGHDK, CDR2 SYGVNS. V shed 2 bases and J 6 bases; nucleotides not matched to a gene: 9. This CDR3 comprises 16 residues. The CDR3, as DNA: TGTGCCAGCAGTGAAACAACCGGGACAGGAATCAATGAGCAGTTCTTC. It is translated as CASSETTGTGINEQFF. Full variable domain (missing parts from reference TRBV25-1 and TRBJ2-1): EADIYQTPRYLVIGTGKKITLECSQTMGHDKMYWYQQDPGMELHLIHYSYGVNSTEKGDLSSESTVSRIRTEHFPLTLESARPSHTSQYLCASSETTGTGINEQFFGPGTRLTVL.

Only a few counts were recorded for this clone. This rearrangement joins TRBV6-1 to TRBJ2-1, with 7 bases lining up with TRBD2. V lost 0 bases to trimming and J lost 5 bases; unmatched junction nucleotides: 4. Per the germline V gene, CDR1 is MNHNS and CDR2 is SASEGT. The CDR3 runs to 15 residues. The CDR3 is CASSEAGGIDNEQFF. In nucleotides, the CDR3 is TGTGCCAGCAGTGAAGCGGGGGGGATCGACAATGAGCAGTTCTTC.